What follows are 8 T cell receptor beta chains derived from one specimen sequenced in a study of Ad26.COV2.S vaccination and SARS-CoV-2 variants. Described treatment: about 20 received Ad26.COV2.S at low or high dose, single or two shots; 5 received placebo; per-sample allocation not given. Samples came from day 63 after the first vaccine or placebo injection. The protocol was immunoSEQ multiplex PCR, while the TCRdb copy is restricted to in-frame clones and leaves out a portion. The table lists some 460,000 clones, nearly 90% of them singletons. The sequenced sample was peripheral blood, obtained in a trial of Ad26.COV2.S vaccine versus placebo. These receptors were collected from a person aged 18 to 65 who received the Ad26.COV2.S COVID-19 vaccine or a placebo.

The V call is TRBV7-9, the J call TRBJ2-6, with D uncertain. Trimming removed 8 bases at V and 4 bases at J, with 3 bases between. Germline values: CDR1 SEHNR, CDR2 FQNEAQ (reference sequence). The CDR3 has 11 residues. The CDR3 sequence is CASPGANVLTF. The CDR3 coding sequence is TGTGCCAGCCCAGGGGCCAACGTCCTGACTTTC.

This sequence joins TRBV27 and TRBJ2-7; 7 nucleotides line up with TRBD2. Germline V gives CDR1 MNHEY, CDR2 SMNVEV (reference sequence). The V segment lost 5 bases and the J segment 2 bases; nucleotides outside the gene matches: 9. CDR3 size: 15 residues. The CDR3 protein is CASSIRASGTYEQYF. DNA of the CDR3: TGTGCCAGCAGTATCCGGGCTAGCGGTACCTACGAGCAGTACTTC.

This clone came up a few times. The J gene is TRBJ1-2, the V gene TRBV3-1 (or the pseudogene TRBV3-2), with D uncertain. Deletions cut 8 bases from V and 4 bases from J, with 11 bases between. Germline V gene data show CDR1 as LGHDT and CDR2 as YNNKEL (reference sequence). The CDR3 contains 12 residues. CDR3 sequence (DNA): TGTGCCAGCCGAGCAGCAGGCTATGGCTACACCTTC. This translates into CASRAAGYGYTF.

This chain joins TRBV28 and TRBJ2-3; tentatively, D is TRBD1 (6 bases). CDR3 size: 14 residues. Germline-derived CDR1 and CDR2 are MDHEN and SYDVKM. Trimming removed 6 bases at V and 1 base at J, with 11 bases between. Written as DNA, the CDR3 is TGTGCCAGCAGGGCTACAGGGCGCACAGATACGCAGTATTTT. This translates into CASRATGRTDTQYF. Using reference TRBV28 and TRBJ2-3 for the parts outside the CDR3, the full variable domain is DVKVTQSSRYLVKRTGEKVFLECVQDMDHENMFWYRQDPGLGLRLIYFSYDVKMKEKGDIPEGYSVSREKKERFSLILESASTNQTSMYLCASRATGRTDTQYFGPGTRLTVL.

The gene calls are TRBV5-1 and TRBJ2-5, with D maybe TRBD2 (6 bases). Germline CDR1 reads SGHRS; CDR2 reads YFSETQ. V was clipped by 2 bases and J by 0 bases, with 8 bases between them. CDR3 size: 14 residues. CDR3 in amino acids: CASSLGGYQETQYF. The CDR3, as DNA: TGCGCCAGCAGCTTAGGAGGGTACCAAGAGACCCAGTACTTC.

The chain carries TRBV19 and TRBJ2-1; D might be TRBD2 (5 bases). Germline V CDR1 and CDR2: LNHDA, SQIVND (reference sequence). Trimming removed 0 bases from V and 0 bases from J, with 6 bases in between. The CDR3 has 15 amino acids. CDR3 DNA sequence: TGTGCCAGTAGTATAGAGGGGAGCTCCTACAATGAGCAGTTCTTC. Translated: CASSIEGSSYNEQFF.

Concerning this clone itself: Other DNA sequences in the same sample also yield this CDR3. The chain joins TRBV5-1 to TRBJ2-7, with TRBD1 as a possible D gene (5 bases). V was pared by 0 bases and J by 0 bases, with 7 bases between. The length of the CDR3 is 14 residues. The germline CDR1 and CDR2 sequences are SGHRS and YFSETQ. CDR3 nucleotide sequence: TGCGCCAGCAGCTTGGGGGGCGGCTCCTACGAGCAGTACTTC. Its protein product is CASSLGGGSYEQYF.

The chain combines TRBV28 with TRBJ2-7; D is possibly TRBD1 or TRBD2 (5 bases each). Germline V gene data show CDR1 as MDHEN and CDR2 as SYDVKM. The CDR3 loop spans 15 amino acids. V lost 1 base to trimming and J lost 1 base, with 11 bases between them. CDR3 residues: CASSLFIGESYEQYF. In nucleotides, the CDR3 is TGTGCCAGCAGTTTATTTATAGGGGAGTCCTACGAGCAGTACTTC.